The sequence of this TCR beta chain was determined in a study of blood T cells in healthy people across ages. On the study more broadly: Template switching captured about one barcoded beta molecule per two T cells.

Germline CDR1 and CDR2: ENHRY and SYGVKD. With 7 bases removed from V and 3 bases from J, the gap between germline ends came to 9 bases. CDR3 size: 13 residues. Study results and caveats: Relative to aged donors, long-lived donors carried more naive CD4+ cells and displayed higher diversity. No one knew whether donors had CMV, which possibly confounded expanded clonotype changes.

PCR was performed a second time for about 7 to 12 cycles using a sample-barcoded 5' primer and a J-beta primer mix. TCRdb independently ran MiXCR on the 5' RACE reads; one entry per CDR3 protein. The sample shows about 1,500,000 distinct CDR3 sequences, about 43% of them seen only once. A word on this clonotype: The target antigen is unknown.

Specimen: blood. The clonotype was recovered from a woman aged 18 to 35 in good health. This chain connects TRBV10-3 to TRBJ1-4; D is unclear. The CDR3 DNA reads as TGTGCCATCAATGAAGGTTCTAATGAAAAACTGTTTTTT. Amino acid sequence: CAINEGSNEKLFF.